This T cell receptor beta chain emerged from a study of identical twins (dated by TCRdb to the mid-2010s). For the study in its entirety: To test whether fetal clonotypes persist, this study deep-sequenced TCR alpha and beta repertoires from monozygotic twins, from unrelated adults of various ages, and from cord blood. To rule out contamination, replicate twin experiments were performed at different times with different library preparation protocols. The study at large found these results: Compared with coincidental sharing between unrelated individuals, out-of-frame TCR alpha sequences shared between twins had an excess of sequences with low generation probability. Because the same donors could not be followed over many years, conclusions were based on cross-sectional statistical analysis. Zero-insertion analyses could be partly confounded by invariant T cells such as MAIT and iNKT, although diverse VJ usage argued against such confounding for most clonotypes. Fewer insertions were carried by abundant cord blood beta clonotypes, a similar but weaker trend appeared in young adult naive repertoires, and no such trend appeared in memory repertoires. Out-of-frame TCR alpha sharing in monozygotic twins was systematically underestimated by recombination models, whereas sharing between unrelated individuals was in agreement with the recombination models. The excess sharing between twins in beta out-of-frame sequences was weaker because fewer shared sequences reduced the signal-to-noise ratio.

This clonotype was detected a few times. The specificity of this receptor is unknown. No base quality information exists; no much larger clone differs at one position. The library was generated by 5' RACE. For sequencing, an Illumina HiSeq 2000 was employed. Template switching added a universal primer binding site, and the final cDNA carried a unique molecular identifier that allowed TCR cDNA molecules to be counted accurately. Specific primers in the conserved constant-segment region were used to synthesize first-strand cDNA for TCR alpha and beta chains. Each cDNA library was double barcoded, with a SMART-Mk sample barcode plus Illumina barcodes, to control for contamination. TruSeq adapter sequences, together with Illumina sample barcodes, were added in two successive PCR steps. Sequencing of the TCR alpha and beta cDNA libraries was done on the Illumina HiSeq platform using custom primers. For the original study's pipeline: Raw reads were processed with MiGEC to extract unique molecular identifiers, and MiXCR was used to determine CDR3 positions. For each individual, recombination models were inferred using an EM algorithm with the repgenHMM and IGoR tools. The tcR package in R was used for shared clonotype analysis, with sharing normalized by the product of cloneset sizes. To study raw recombination free of thymic and clonal selection effects, out-of-frame nonproductive sequences were analyzed. TCRdb reran the public reads through fastp at Q25 and MiXCR, keeping productive beta chains. Rows with one shared CDR3 protein collapse into an entry with the most common genes and DNA. In this record, the V and J calls reflect TCRdb's handling and not the investigators' own analysis. Counted in this sample were 400,000 to 650,000 distinct CDR3 sequences; approximately 22% of them appeared once. The ten largest account for 0.8% to 1% of the sample.

The V and J ends are trimmed by 2 bases and 0 bases, leaving 19 bases between them. Sequences SGHAT (CDR1) and FQDESV (CDR2) are obtained from the germline V gene (reference sequence). The CDR3 covers 18 residues, taking in both the cysteine and the phenylalanine. The only DNA kept is the CDR3, 54 bases in frame from the first base. Every donor was a healthy Caucasian. The twin cohort consisted of three pairs of female monozygotic twins, all aged roughly 18 to 29 years. CD4+ and CD8+ T cell populations were isolated with positive isolation kits from Invitrogen. These sequences were also reported in another study, on T cells expressing NK-cell markers. The second investigation adds: TCR beta-chain repertoires were profiled in sorted CD3+CD56+NKG2C+, CD3+CD56+NKG2C- and CD3+CD56-NKG2C+ T-cell subsets from fewer than 10 donors. Seven of the eight sequenced donors were HCMV-seropositive and one was HCMV-seronegative. To restrict sorting to alphabetaTCR-expressing T cells, an anti-gammadeltaTCR antibody was added in several experiments. In roughly 6 donors, the dominant CD3+CD56+NKG2C+ clonotypes ranked among the top 10 CD8+ clonotypes, making up 1.0-7.0% of CD8+ T cells. Those dominant clonotypes were again the most abundant among CD3+CD56-NKG2C+ cells in a handful of donors, at about 25-60.1%. It remained unclear whether the expanded NKG2C-expressing T cell clones were specific for HCMV antigens. The study sequenced eight donors, all healthy volunteers chosen at random: three men and five women. HCMV serostatus was determined by detecting HCMV-specific IgG in serum with a commercial ELISA kit. MIGEC handled demultiplexing of the reads and grouping by UMI, while MiTCR was used to assemble and quantify clonotypes. To exclude erroneous sequences, only TCR cDNA sequences supported by at least two reads were retained. The tcR package was used for downstream repertoire analysis, with clonotypes matched between fractions based on CDR3 nucleotide sequence plus V segment. VDJmatch was used to annotate antigen specificity against VDJdb, with one amino acid substitution allowed in CDR3.

The V and J genes are TRBV11-1 and TRBJ1-2, with the D gene uncertain. Sequenced sample: CD4+ T cells sorted from blood. This TCR was sampled from a woman between 18 and 29 years old in good health. The DNA sequence is TGTGCCAGCAGCTTAACGAGACGGCTCAACATTGCTAACTATGGCTACACCTTC. This yields the protein CASSLTRRLNIANYGYTF.